This T cell receptor (beta chain) was documented in a study of long-term antiretroviral therapy in people with HIV (dated by TCRdb to between 2021 and 2024). Some background on the complete study: Collection of the earliest samples took place about a decade ahead of the 2015 WHO recommendation for immediate ART, at a time when ART was typically delayed until CD4 counts fell. No cross-contamination during QIAcube processing turned up in test extractions that ran a monoclonal T-cell line alongside 25 to 35 polyclonal samples. The cohort contributed fewer than 200 cryopreserved PBMC samples from 30 adults with confirmed HIV infection, collected serially over a mean of about 6 years (range 1-12). A retrospective serial study tested whether changes in peripheral blood TRB repertoire composition and diversity were associated with ART initiation and durable HIV suppression. Of the roughly 31 participants with HIV, approximately twelve were female.

A note on this clone: What antigen it recognizes has not been identified. Base qualities are not at hand, and no much larger clone is one base apart.

Inclusion was restricted to participants for whom at least one PBMC sample before ART initiation and at least two post-ART samples were available. All participants with HIV were treated in the United States of America. Cryopreserved samples of about 0.9-11 million PBMC were thawed and washed before DNA extraction. At the time of the earliest PBMC sample, participants with HIV were aged between roughly 20 and 55 years. Per participant, PBMC samples came from 1-4 timepoints prior to ART initiation and 2-8 timepoints following ART initiation, for a median of 7 samples. For every participant, serial HIV viral load, CD4+ T-cell count, ART history and demographic data were obtained. A Qiagen kit on a QIAcube was used to extract genomic DNA from unsorted PBMC, with samples processed in batches of 12. Reading the germline V gene gives CDR1 MNHEY and CDR2 SVGAGI. V loses 8 bases, J loses 6 bases, and the germline ends lie 10 bases apart. Reading from cysteine to phenylalanine, the CDR3 counts 11 amino acids. The read is trimmed to its CDR3 DNA, 33 bases read in frame from base 1.

The research as a whole found: The repertoire was dominated across all time points by expanded TRB clones identified before ART initiation, although this dominance was seen to fluctuate and to decrease in many PLHIV after ART. Owing to limited PBMC availability, only the TCR beta chain was sequenced, without alpha chain pairing. Compared with controls, HIV repertoires had narrower CDR3 length ranges, and the network structure pointed to an antigen-experienced repertoire that shifted only slightly toward naive after ART. The samples span the years 2004 to 2017, and the ART regimens used may be less effective than current regimens. Starting ART was linked to a significant rise in TRB diversity, yet even after long-term ART the diversity remained significantly lower than in transplant donor controls. Because pre-ART samples had limited cell numbers, profiling was done on unsorted PBMC rather than on sorted CD4+ and CD8+ T cells. No data were available on ART adherence, viral resistance or therapy changes, limiting inferences about post-ART repertoire changes.

The immunoSEQ hsTCRB v3.0 assay was used at survey level resolution to sequence the TRB variable region. TRB sequencing targeted a depth of about 40,000-55,000 T-cell genomes per sample. TRB libraries were pooled and sequenced on an Illumina MiSeq using a v3 150-cycle kit. The authors' analysis ran thus. Repertoire analysis was performed in R inside a reproducible Nextflow workflow that covered QC, data transformation and analysis. LymphoSeq2, an R package for exploring AIRR-Seq data, was used to implement custom analyses. A few samples yielding fewer than 5000 total TRB sequences were excluded, leaving more than 150 analyzed HIV repertoires. Among the 180 or so HIV repertoires that were kept, 59 were collected before ART initiation and some 130 were collected after ART initiation. Repertoires were downsampled to 5000 TRB nucleotide sequences, and summary statistics were averaged over 100 downsampling iterations. Only TRB sequences with CDR3 regions of at least seven amino acids were retained for analysis. Diversity was assessed using a clonality score derived from Shannon entropy and using the Gini coefficient. In the repertoire networks, any two of the top 5000 CDR3 amino acid sequences were connected whenever the two sequences differed by an edit distance of one. For TRB CDR3 amino acid sequences, GLIPH2 was used to predict antigen specificity groups and MHC restriction. CDR3 amino acid sequences were matched against VDJdb and McPAS-TCR to flag known CMV, EBV, HIV or tissue antigen associations. Pre-ART, post-ART and control groups were compared with Wilcoxon signed-rank tests and Holm-Bonferroni correction. The table comes from immuneACCESS by way of TCRdb, which keeps in-frame sequences with V and J called. Part of the clones is missing from these tables; in studies checked, under half for an unresolved V gene and the rest for unknown reasons. D and trimming come from the DNA, and the V and J calls and clone size come from that table. The sample table records tens of thousands of clones; less than 90% of these occur just once. 4% to 4.5% of the sample is taken by the ten largest.

Sequenced here: unsorted PBMCs, sampled 1.2 years after starting antiretroviral therapy. The sequence was collected from a woman aged 45-59 years with HIV. The chain is encoded by TRBV6-5 joined to TRBJ1-1; no D gene is confidently identified. CDR3 reads: CASGVGAEAFF. The DNA sequence is as follows: TGTGCCAGCGGGGTGGGAGCTGAAGCTTTCTTT.